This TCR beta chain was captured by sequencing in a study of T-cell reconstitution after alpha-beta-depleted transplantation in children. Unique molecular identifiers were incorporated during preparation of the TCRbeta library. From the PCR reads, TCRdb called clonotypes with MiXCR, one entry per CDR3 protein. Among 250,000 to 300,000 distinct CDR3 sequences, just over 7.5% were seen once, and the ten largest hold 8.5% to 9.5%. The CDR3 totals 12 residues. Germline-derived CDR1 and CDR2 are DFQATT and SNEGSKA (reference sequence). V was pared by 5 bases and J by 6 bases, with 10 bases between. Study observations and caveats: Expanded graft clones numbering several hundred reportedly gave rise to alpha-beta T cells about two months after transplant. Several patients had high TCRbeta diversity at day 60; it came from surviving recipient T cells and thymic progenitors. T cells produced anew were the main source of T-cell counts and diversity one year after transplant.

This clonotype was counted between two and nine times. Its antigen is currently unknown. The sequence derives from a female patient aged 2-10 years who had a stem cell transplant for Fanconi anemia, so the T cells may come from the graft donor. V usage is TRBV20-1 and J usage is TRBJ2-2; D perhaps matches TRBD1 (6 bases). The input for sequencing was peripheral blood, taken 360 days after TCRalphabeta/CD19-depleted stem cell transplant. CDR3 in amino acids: CSAGTQSGELFF. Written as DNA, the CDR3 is TGCAGTGCTGGGACACAGTCCGGGGAGCTGTTTTTT.